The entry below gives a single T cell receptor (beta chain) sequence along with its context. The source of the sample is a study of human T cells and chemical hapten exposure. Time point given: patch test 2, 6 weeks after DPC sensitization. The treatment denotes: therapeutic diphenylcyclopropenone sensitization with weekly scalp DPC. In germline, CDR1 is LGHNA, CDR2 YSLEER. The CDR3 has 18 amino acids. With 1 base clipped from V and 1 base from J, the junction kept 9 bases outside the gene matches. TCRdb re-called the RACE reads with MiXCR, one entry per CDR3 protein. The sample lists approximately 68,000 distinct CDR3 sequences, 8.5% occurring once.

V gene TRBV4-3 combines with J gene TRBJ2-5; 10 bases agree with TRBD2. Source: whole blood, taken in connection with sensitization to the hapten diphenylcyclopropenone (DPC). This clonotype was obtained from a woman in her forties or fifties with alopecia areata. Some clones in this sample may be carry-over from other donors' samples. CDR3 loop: CASSQALGTSASQETQYF. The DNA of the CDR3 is TGCGCCAGCAGCCAAGCCCTAGGGACTAGCGCCTCCCAAGAGACCCAGTACTTC.